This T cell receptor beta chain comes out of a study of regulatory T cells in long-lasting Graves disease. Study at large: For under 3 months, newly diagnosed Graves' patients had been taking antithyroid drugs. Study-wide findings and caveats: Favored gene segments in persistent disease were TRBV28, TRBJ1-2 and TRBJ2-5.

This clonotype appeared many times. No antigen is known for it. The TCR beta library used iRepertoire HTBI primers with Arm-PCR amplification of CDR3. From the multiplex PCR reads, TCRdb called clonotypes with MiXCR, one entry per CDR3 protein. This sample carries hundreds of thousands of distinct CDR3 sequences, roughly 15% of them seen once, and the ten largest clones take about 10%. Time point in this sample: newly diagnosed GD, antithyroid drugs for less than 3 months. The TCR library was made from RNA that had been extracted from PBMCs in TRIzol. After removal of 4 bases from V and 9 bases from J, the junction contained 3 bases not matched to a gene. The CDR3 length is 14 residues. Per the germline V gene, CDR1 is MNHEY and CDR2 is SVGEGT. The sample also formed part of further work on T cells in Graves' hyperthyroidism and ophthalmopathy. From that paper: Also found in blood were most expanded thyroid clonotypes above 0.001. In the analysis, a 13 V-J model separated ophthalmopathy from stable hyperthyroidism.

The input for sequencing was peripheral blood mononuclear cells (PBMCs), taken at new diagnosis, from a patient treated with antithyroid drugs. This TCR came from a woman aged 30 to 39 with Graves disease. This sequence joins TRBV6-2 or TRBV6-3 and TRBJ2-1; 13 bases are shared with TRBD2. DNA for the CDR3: TGTGCCAGCAGTTTAGGACTAGCGGGAGTTGAGCAGTTCTTC. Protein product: CASSLGLAGVEQFF.